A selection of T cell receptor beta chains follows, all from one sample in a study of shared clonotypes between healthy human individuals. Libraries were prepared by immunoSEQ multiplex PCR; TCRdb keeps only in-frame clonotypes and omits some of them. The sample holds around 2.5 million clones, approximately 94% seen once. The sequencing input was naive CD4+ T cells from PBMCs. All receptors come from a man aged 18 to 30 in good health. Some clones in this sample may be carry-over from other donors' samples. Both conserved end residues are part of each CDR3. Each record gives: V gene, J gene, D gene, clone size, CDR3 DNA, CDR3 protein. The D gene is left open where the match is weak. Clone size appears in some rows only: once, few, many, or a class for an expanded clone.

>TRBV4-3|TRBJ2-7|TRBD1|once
TGCGCCAGCAGCCAAGGACAGGGGGCCTACGAGCAGTACTTC
CASSQGQGAYEQYF
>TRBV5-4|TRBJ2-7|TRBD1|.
TGTGCCAGCAGCGCACGGTCGGGGACAGGGATCTACGAGCAGTACTTC
CASSARSGTGIYEQYF
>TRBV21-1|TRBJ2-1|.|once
TGTGCCAGCAGCAAAGACATAAACTACAATGAGCAGTTCTTC
CASSKDINYNEQFF
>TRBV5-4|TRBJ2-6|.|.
TGTGCCAGCAGCTATCCCAATCCGGGCTCTGGGGCCAACGTCCTGACTTTC
CASSYPNPGSGANVLTF
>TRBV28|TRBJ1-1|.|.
TGTGCCAGCAGTTTCCGGGACGCCTTCTGGGCTGAAGCTTTCTTT
CASSFRDAFWAEAFF
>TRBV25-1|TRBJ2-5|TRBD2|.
TGTGCCAGCAGCGAGGGGGTAGCGGGAGAATGGACGGAGACCCAGTACTTC
CASSEGVAGEWTETQYF
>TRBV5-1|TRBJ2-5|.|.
TGCGCCAGCAGCTTCGAAGGTTGGGAGACCCAGTACTTC
CASSFEGWETQYF
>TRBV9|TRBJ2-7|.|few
TGTGCCAGCAGCGTAGGGGCGGGGACCTACGAGCAGTACTTC
CASSVGAGTYEQYF
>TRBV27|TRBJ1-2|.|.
TGTGCCAGCAGTTTTGGGCCAGGGCCTAACTATGGCTACACCTTC
CASSFGPGPNYGYTF
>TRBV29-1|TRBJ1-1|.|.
TGCAGCGTTGAAGGGGCGGAGTCCCGGGTTTTCTTT
CSVEGAESRVFF
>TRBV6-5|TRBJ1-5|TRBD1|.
TGTGCCAGCAGGAGACAGGGACGGGGCAATCAGCCCCAGCATTTT
CASRRQGRGNQPQHF
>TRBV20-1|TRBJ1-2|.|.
TGCAGCCCGGGGGCAAATGGCTACACCTTC
CSPGANGYTF
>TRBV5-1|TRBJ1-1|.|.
TGCGCCAGCAGCTCACCGATTCAGGGTTTCGAGAACACTGAAGCTTTCTTT
CASSSPIQGFENTEAFF
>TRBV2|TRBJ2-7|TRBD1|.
TGTGCCAGCCGACAGGGCTACGAGCAGTACTTC
CASRQGYEQYF
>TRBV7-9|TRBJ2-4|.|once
TGTGCCAGCAGCCGTTCCTGGATTCAGTACTTC
CASSRSWIQYF
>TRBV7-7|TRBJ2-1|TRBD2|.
TGTGCCAGCAGCCCCACTAGCGGGAGTCACAATGAGCAGTTCTTC
CASSPTSGSHNEQFF
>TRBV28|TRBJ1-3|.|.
TGTGCCAGCATTTCTGGAGTAGGAAACACCATATATTTT
CASISGVGNTIYF